This T cell receptor beta chain was captured by sequencing in a study of CD8 T cells in ankylosing spondylitis. In this sample, this clonotype turned up many times. TCRdb recomputed calls from the 5' RACE reads with MiXCR, one row per CDR3 protein. The table lists about 130,000 distinct CDR3 sequences, about 6.4% of them singletons. This CDR3 is built from 16 residues. V lost 0 bases to trimming and J lost 5 bases, with 16 bases between them. The germline V gene has CDR1 SGHRS and CDR2 YFSETQ. Sequencing was performed on blood, either unsorted or a sorted T cell fraction (not recorded which). The J gene is TRBJ2-3, the V gene TRBV5-1, with a tentative D call TRBD1 (5 bases). This TCR came from a male donor with ankylosing spondylitis or in good health (not recorded which). The CDR3 nucleotides are TGCGCCAGCAGCTTGGGACAGTCGGACGGCCGAGATACGCAGTATTTT. It is translated as CASSLGQSDGRDTQYF.